This T cell receptor (beta chain) was retrieved from a study of vaccination and CD4 T cells after COVID-19. Documented treatment: approximately nine-day PBMC culture with coronavirus spike peptide pools or control peptides (ViraFEST assay). Sequencing of the DNA from cultured CD4+ T cells was carried out with the Oncomine TCR Beta short-read assay. Using its own MiXCR run on the PCR reads, TCRdb lists one record per CDR3 protein. The table shows approximately 14,000 distinct CDR3 sequences, with around three quarters occurring only once. As to this clonotype: Its target is unknown.

Germline CDR1 reads SGHTA; CDR2 reads FQGTGA. The CDR3 contains 17 residues. The trim removed 0 bases at V and 3 bases at J, leaving 7 bases unmatched. Sequenced material: CD4+ T cells from blood, cultured in vitro. The TCR sequence derives from a human donor who had recovered from COVID-19. This rearrangement joins TRBV7-3 to TRBJ2-3, with 9 nucleotides matching TRBD2. This chain's CDR3 is CASSLTGAGGGTDTQYF. CDR3 nucleotide sequence: TGTGCCAGCAGCTTAACGGGTGCGGGAGGGGGGACAGATACGCAGTATTTT.